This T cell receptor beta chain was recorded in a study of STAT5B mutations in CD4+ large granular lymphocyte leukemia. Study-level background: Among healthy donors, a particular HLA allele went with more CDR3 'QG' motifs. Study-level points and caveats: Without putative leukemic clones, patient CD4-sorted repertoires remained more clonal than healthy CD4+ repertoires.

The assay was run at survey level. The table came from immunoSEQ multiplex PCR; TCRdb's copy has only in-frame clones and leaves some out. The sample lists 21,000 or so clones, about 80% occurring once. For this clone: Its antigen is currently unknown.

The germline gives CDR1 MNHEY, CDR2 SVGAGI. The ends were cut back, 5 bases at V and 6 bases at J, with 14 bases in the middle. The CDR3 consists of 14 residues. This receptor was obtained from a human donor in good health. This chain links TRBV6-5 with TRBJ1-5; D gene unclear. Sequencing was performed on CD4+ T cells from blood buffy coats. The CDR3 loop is CASSPIPVPQPQHF. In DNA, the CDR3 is TGTGCCAGCAGTCCTATTCCAGTACCTCAGCCCCAGCATTTT.